This T cell receptor beta chain came from a study of CD8 T cell repertoires and HIV-1 epitope variants. Study information: Each of Twenty-five Gag and Nef epitope peptides stimulated a separate culture. 1M T cells were kept uncultured as a baseline. Findings and limits, study-wide: The TAALDMSHF plasma variant had no responses, unlike KF9 (about five clonotypes) and HW9 (one).

This clone showed up just a few times. The target antigen is unknown. The data were produced by immunoSEQ multiplex PCR, yet TCRdb's version contains in-frame clones alone and is incomplete. The sample has some 87,000 clones, roughly 81% seen once. Germline V gene lookup returns CDR1 MNHEY and CDR2 SMNVEV (reference sequence). This CDR3 is built from 12 residues. Material for sequencing was uncultured baseline CD8+ T cells from peripheral blood mononuclear cells (PBMCs). The sequence derives from a male donor with HIV. The chain couples TRBV27 to TRBJ2-7, with D tentatively TRBD2 (5 bases). Written as DNA, the CDR3 is TGTGCAACTAGAGGTAACTCCTACGAGCAGTACTTC. Translating gives CATRGNSYEQYF.